The present T cell receptor (beta chain) was sequenced within a study of shared clonotypes between healthy human individuals. TCRdb's copy holds only in-frame clones and misses some; the assay was immunoSEQ multiplex PCR. The sample has about 2.3 million clones, around 90% seen once. Trimming cost V 6 bases and J 1 base, with 12 bases left between them. Germline loops: CDR1 KGHSH, CDR2 LQKENI. The CDR3 extends over 14 amino acids. This receptor was obtained from a man between 18 and 29 years old in good health. Some clones in this sample may be carry-over from other donors' samples. The V gene is TRBV18, the J gene TRBJ1-1; a possible D gene is TRBD1 (6 bases). The specimen was naive CD4+ T cells from PBMCs. Subset here: CD45RA+ positively selected. The CDR3 spells CASSSAGANTEAFF. CDR3 sequence (DNA): TGTGCCAGCTCCTCGGCAGGGGCGAACACTGAAGCTTTCTTT.